This T cell receptor beta chain was captured by sequencing in a study of Ad26.COV2.S vaccination and SARS-CoV-2 variants. About the study: The Ad26.COV2.S arm of the COV1001 trial was where the donor was placed. In the study, Ad26.COV2.S was injected intramuscularly once, or twice 56 days apart. Study-wide findings and caveats: Vaccine and placebo groups showed comparable non-spike TCR breadth.

Sequenced by immunoSEQ multiplex PCR; TCRdb stores in-frame clones only, minus some. The sample has fewer than 900,000 clones, around 89% seen once. J was trimmed by 3 bases and V by 5 bases; bases with no gene match: 5. CDR1 and CDR2 (germline): SEHNR, FQNEAQ (reference sequence). The CDR3 sequence is 15 residues long. Treatment given: around 19 received Ad26.COV2.S at low or high dose, single or two shots; about 5 received placebo; per-sample allocation not given. Samples were taken on day 63 after the first vaccine or placebo injection. Note on this clone: As yet, its antigen is unknown.

This rearrangement joins TRBV7-9 to TRBJ2-2; 8 bases line up with TRBD1. This TCR was sampled from a person between 18 and 65 years old who received the Ad26.COV2.S COVID-19 vaccine or a placebo. Material: peripheral blood, obtained in a trial of Ad26.COV2.S vaccine versus placebo. This CDR3 is CASSPTGGYTGELFF. CDR3 sequence (DNA): TGTGCCAGCAGCCCAACAGGGGGATACACCGGGGAGCTGTTTTTT.